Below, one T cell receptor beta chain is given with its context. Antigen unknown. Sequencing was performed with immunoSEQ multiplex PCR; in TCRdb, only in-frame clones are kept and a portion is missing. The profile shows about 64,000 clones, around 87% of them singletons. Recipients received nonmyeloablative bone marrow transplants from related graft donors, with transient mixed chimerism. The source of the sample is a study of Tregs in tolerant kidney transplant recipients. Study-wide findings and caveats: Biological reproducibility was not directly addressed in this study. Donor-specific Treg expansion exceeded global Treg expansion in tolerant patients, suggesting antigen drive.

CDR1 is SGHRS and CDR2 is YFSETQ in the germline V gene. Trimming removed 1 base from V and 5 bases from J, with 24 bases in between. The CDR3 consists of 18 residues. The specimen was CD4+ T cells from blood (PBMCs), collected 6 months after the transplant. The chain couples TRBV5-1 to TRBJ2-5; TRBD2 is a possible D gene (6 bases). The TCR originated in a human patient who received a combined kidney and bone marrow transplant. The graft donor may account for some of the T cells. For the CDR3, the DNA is TGCGCCAGCAGCTTGCGCCGGGCTAGCGTCGGGGTAGTGGAGACCCAGTACTTC. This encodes CASSLRRASVGVVETQYF.